Sequencing of this T cell receptor beta chain was carried out in a study of response to subunit inactivated influenza vaccine. Findings of the study overall: The authors suggested that every seasonal influenza vaccination recruits few new T cells.

Note on this clonotype: Its antigen is still unknown.

TCRdb reprocessed the RT-PCR reads with MiXCR, giving one entry per CDR3 protein. The sample contains over 450,000 distinct CDR3 sequences, 10% to 15% of which appear only once. Sequencing was performed on PBMCs from blood, taken about 40 days after vaccination. The clonotype comes from a man over 45 who received an inactivated influenza vaccine.

Here the CDR3 DNA reads TGTGCCAGCAGCTTGGGCACAGGGTCCGGAAAACTGTTTTTT. Translation gives CASSLGTGSGKLFF. This chain links TRBV7-2 with TRBJ1-4; weak D call: TRBD1 (6 bases). With 3 bases removed from V and 10 bases from J, the gap between germline ends came to 15 bases. Per germline, CDR1 SGHTA and CDR2 FQGNSA. This CDR3 spans 14 amino acids.